The 2 T cell receptor beta chains below all came from one sample that was sequenced in a study of blood T cell repertoires in COVID-19. Clones were sequenced by immunoSEQ multiplex PCR, and TCRdb holds only the in-frame ones, with some missing. This table holds roughly 80,000 clones, 81% found once. The specimen sequenced was peripheral blood. Receptors originate from a man older than 75 with acute or convalescent COVID-19.

This chain connects TRBV2 to TRBJ2-7; D not certain. The V gene lost 5 bases and the J gene lost 0 bases, with 5 bases spanning the gap. Germline assignment: CDR1 SNHLY and CDR2 FYNNEI. CDR3 length: 12 amino acids. CDR3 residues: CASSRSSYEQYF. The CDR3 DNA follows: TGTGCCAGCAGTAGGAGCTCCTACGAGCAGTACTTC.

This clone was seen more than once but under ten times. This chain links TRBV13 with TRBJ1-4; D may be TRBD1 (5 bases). The CDR3 runs to 15 residues. The V gene's germline CDR1 is PRHDT and CDR2 FYEKMQ (reference sequence). V was clipped by 6 bases and J by 8 bases, with 19 bases between them. The CDR3 sequence: CASSNSRDGGEKLFF. The CDR3 DNA reads TGTGCCAGCAGTAATAGCCGGGACGGAGGGGAAAAACTGTTTTTT.